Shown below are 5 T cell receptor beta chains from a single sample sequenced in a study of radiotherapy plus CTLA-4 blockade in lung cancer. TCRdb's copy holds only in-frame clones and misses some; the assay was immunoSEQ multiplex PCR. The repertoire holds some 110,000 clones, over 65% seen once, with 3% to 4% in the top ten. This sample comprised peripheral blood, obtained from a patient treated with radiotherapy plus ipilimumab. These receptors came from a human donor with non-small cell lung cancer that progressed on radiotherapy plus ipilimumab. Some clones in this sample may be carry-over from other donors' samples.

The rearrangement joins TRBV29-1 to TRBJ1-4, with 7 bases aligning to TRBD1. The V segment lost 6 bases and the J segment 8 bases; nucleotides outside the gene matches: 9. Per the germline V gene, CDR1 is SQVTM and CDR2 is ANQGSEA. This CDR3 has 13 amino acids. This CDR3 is CSVGQSVPEKLFF. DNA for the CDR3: TGCAGCGTGGGACAGTCGGTGCCCGAAAAACTGTTTTTT.

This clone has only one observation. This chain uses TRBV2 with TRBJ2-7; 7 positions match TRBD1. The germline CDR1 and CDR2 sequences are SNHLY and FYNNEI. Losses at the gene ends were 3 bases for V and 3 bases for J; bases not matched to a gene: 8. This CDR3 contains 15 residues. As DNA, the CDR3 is TGTGCCAGCAGTGACCTGGGACAGCGAAACTACGAGCAGTACTTC. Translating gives CASSDLGQRNYEQYF.

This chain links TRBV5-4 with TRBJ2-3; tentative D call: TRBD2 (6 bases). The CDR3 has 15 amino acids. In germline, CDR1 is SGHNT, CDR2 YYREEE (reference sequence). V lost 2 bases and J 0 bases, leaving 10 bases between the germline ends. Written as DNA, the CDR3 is TGTGCCAGCAGCTTTGATCTAGCGAGCACAGATACGCAGTATTTT. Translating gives CASSFDLASTDTQYF.

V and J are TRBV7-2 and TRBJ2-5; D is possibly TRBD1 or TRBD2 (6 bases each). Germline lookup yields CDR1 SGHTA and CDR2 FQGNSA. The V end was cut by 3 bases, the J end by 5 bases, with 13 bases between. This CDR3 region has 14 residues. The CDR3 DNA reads TGTGCCAGCAGCTTCTGGGGGGCCGGGGAGACCCAGTACTTC. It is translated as CASSFWGAGETQYF.

The CDR3, as DNA: TGTGCCAGCAGCAAACTACCGGGACAGGAAGGGACCTACGAGCAGTACTTC. Its translation: CASSKLPGQEGTYEQYF. The chain links TRBV11-2 to TRBJ2-7, with 8 nucleotides matching TRBD1. Germline V lookup: CDR1 SGHAT, CDR2 FQNNGV. This CDR3 comprises 17 residues. J was trimmed by 2 bases and V by 5 bases; bases with no gene match: 14.